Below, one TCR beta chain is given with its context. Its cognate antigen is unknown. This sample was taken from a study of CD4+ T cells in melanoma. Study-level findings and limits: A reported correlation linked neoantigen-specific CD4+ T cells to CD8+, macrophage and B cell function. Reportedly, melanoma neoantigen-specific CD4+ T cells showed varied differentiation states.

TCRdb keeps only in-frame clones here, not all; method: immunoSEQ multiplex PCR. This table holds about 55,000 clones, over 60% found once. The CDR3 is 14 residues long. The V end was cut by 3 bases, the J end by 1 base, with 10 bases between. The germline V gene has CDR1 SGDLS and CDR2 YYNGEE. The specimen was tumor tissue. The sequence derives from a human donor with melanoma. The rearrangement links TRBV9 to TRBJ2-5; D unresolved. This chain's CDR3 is CASSGGRSQETQYF. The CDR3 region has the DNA TGTGCCAGCAGCGGCGGACGGTCCCAAGAGACCCAGTACTTC. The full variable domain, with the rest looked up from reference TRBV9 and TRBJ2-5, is DSGVTQTPKHLITATGQRVTLRCSPRSGDLSVYWYQQSLDQGLQFLIQYYNGEERAKGNILERFSAQQFPDLHSELNLSSLELGDSALYFCASSGGRSQETQYFGPGTRLLVL.